The following is a T cell receptor (beta chain) sequence with its context. These data are taken from a study of identical twins. TCRdb ran MiXCR on the 5' RACE reads and lists one entry per CDR3 protein. The table records roughly 1,500,000 distinct CDR3 sequences, more than 30% of them present only once. J lost 6 bases, V lost 8 bases, and 9 bases had no gene match. CDR3 length: 15 amino acids. The V gene's germline CDR1 is SGHVS and CDR2 FNYEAQ. Sequenced: cord blood. This chain uses TRBV7-6 with TRBJ2-2; 10 nucleotides agree with TRBD2. The source of this sequence is a newborn girl in good health. DNA of the CDR3: TGTGCCAGCCTTACGCTAGCGGGGGCGGCCGGGGAGCTGTTTTTT. Its translation is CASLTLAGAAGELFF. The complete variable domain, with remaining parts taken from reference TRBV7-6 and TRBJ2-2, reads GAGVSQSPRYKVTKRGQDVALRCDPISGHVSLYWYRQALGQGPEFLTYFNYEAQQDKSGLPNDRFSAERPEGSISTLTIQRTEQRDSAMYRCASLTLAGAAGELFFGEGSRLTVL.